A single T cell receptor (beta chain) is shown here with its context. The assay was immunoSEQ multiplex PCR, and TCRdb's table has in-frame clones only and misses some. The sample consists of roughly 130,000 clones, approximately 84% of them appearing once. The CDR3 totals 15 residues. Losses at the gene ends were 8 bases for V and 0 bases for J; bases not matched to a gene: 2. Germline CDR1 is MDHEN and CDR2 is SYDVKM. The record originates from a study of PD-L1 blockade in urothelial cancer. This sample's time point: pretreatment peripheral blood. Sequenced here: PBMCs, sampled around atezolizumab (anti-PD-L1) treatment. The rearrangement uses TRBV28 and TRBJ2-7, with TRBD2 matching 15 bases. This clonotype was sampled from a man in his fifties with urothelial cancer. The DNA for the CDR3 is TGTGCCAGCGGGACTAGCGGGAGGTTCTCCTACGAGCAGTACTTC. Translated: CASGTSGRFSYEQYF.